The 30 T cell receptor beta chains given below trace back to one sample, sequenced in a study of blood T cell repertoires in COVID-19. Repertoires were generated with immunoSEQ multiplex PCR, while TCRdb's copy carries only in-frame clones and drops some. This repertoire shows tens of thousands of clones, over 75% found once; its top ten account for under 8%. Sequencing was carried out using peripheral blood. These receptors came from a man between 50 and 59 years old with acute or convalescent COVID-19.

This chain connects TRBV19 to TRBJ2-1; 10 positions match TRBD1. The germline V gene has CDR1 LNHDA and CDR2 SQIVND (reference sequence). CDR3 length: 15 amino acids. V trimming: 6 bases; J trimming: 5 bases; junction bases outside the gene matches: 7. CDR3 loop: CASRRRQGANNEQFF. The DNA of the CDR3 is TGTGCCAGTAGACGCAGACAGGGGGCCAACAATGAGCAGTTCTTC.

This sequence joins TRBV3-1 (or the pseudogene TRBV3-2) and TRBJ2-1, with a tentative D call TRBD2 (6 bases). Per the germline V gene, CDR1 is LGHDT and CDR2 is YNNKEL (reference sequence). The CDR3 runs to 15 residues. V was clipped by 1 base and J by 6 bases, with 13 bases between them. CDR3 DNA: TGTGCCAGCAGCCAAGGGGGCTACGGGGGCAATGAGCAGTTCTTC. This sequence encodes CASSQGGYGGNEQFF.

The table lists this clone with a few counts. V usage is TRBV30 and J usage is TRBJ1-4; TRBD1 agrees at 8 bases. Trimming cost V 2 bases and J 5 bases; bases outside gene matches: 1. This CDR3 comprises 13 residues. Germline V gene data show CDR1 as GTSNPN and CDR2 as SVGIG (reference sequence). The CDR3 reads CAWSRDRNEKLFF. The CDR3 coding sequence is TGTGCCTGGAGTAGGGACAGGAATGAAAAACTGTTTTTT. Together with reference TRBV30 and TRBJ1-4, the CDR3 gives the full variable domain: SQTIHQWPATLVQPVGSPLSLECTVEGTSNPNLYWYRQAAGRGLQLLFYSVGIGQISSEVPQNLSASRPQDRQFILSSKKLLLSDSGFYLCAWSRDRNEKLFFGSGTQLSVL.

Here the CDR3 reads CASSQGAGLAGELFF. DNA of the CDR3: TGTGCCAGCAGCCAAGGGGCTGGGCTCGCCGGGGAGCTGTTTTTT. This chain uses TRBV3-1 (or the pseudogene TRBV3-2) with TRBJ2-2, with D unresolved. This CDR3 contains 15 residues. Germline loops: CDR1 LGHDT, CDR2 YNNKEL (reference sequence). The V end was cut by 1 base, the J end by 6 bases, with 12 bases between.

The chain links TRBV7-9 to TRBJ2-5; TRBD2 agrees at 11 bases. CDR3 length: 14 residues. V trimming: 5 bases; J trimming: 5 bases; junction bases outside the gene matches: 4. The germline CDR1 and CDR2 sequences are SEHNR and FQNEAQ (reference sequence). The CDR3 protein is CASSTLAGDETQYF. The CDR3 DNA reads as TGTGCCAGCAGCACACTAGCGGGGGATGAGACCCAGTACTTC.

This chain joins TRBV5-5 and TRBJ2-5; the match to TRBD1 covers 8 bases. V shed 4 bases, J shed 4 bases, and the junction held 6 bases outside the gene matches. Looked up from germline, CDR1 is SGHKS and CDR2 is YYEKEE (reference sequence). The CDR3 runs to 14 residues. The DNA of the CDR3 is TGTGCCAGCAGCGGAAACGGACAGGGAGAGACCCAGTACTTC. It encodes CASSGNGQGETQYF.

The chain recombines TRBV7-3 with TRBJ1-1; 7 bases are a match to TRBD1. CDR1 and CDR2 (germline): SGHTA, FQGTGA. V lost 3 bases and J lost 3; bases outside the gene matches: 4. The CDR3 is 14 residues long. The CDR3 nucleotides read TGTGCCAGCAGCTTGACAGGGATTGACACTGAAGCTTTCTTT. It yields the protein CASSLTGIDTEAFF.

This clone showed up just once. The chain uses TRBV12-3 or TRBV12-4 and TRBJ1-2, with D uncertain. The V and J ends lost 5 bases and 8 bases respectively, with 15 bases between them. This CDR3 comprises 13 residues. The DNA for the CDR3 is TGTGCCAGCAGTCCCGGTGGAGTCTGGGGCTACACCTTC. This codes for CASSPGGVWGYTF.

The rearrangement joins TRBV6-5 to TRBJ2-1, with D possibly being TRBD1 (6 bases). Germline V lookup: CDR1 MNHEY, CDR2 SVGAGI. CDR3 length: 12 amino acids. Trimming removed 6 bases at V and 4 bases at J, with 7 bases between. The CDR3 is CASRQGYNEQFF. The CDR3 nucleotides are TGTGCCAGCAGACAGGGTTACAATGAGCAGTTCTTC.

This chain connects TRBV19 to TRBJ2-5, with D maybe TRBD2 (5 bases). This CDR3 contains 15 residues. Trimming removed 5 bases from V and 5 bases from J, with 18 bases in between. CDR1 and CDR2 from the germline V gene are LNHDA and SQIVND (reference sequence). DNA of the CDR3: TGTGCCAGTAGTCCGACCGGGGTCCCGGTGGAGACCCAGTACTTC. Protein product: CASSPTGVPVETQYF.

This clone appeared a single time. V and J are TRBV27 and TRBJ2-2; D is undetermined. Per germline, CDR1 MNHEY and CDR2 SMNVEV (reference sequence). V lost 3 bases and J 1 base, leaving 6 bases between the germline ends. CDR3 size: 14 residues. CDR3 loop: CASSFSGNTGELFF. CDR3 sequence (DNA): TGTGCCAGCAGTTTTTCGGGGAACACCGGGGAGCTGTTTTTT.

This chain's CDR3 is CASSYFGSSGNTIYF. In DNA form, the CDR3 reads TGTGCCAGCAGTTACTTTGGGAGCTCTGGAAACACCATATATTTT. The chain links TRBV6-2 or TRBV6-3 to TRBJ1-3; D gene uncertain. The V gene lost 1 base and the J gene lost 0 bases, with 7 bases spanning the gap. Germline V gene data show CDR1 as MNHEY and CDR2 as SVGEGT. The CDR3 consists of 15 residues.

V is TRBV15 and J is TRBJ2-1, with 7 bases identical to TRBD2. The CDR3 is 17 residues long. The J segment lost 7 bases and the V segment lost 2 bases, leaving 14 bases of the junction unmatched. CDR1 is LNHNV, CDR2 YYDKDF, per germline (reference sequence). In nucleotides, the CDR3 is TGTGCCACCAGCAGACCATTAGGCGCAGGGAGGGGAAATGAGCAGTTCTTC. It encodes CATSRPLGAGRGNEQFF. Full variable domain (rest looked up from reference TRBV15 and TRBJ2-1): DAMVIQNPRYQVTQFGKPVTLSCSQTLNHNVMYWYQQKSSQAPKLLFHYYDKDFNNEADTPDNFQSRRPNTSFCFLDIRSPGLGDTAMYLCATSRPLGAGRGNEQFFGPGTRLTVL.

This rearrangement joins TRBV6-2 or TRBV6-3 to TRBJ1-2, with 7 bases aligning to TRBD1. From germline, CDR1 is MNHEY and CDR2 SVGEGT. This CDR3 is built from 13 residues. V trimming: 6 bases; J trimming: 2 bases; junction bases outside the gene matches: 3. The CDR3 DNA is TGTGCCAGCAGCCAACAGGGGAACTATGGCTACACCTTC. Translated: CASSQQGNYGYTF.

V and J are TRBV5-5 and TRBJ2-5, with TRBD1 matching over 7 bases. Germline loops: CDR1 SGHKS, CDR2 YYEKEE (reference sequence). With V trimmed by 4 bases and J by 2 bases, 5 bases remained unmatched. The CDR3 consists of 14 residues. The CDR3 here is CASSLGTVQETQYF. The DNA for the CDR3 is TGTGCCAGCAGCCTCGGGACAGTTCAAGAGACCCAGTACTTC.

The chain carries TRBV6-5 and TRBJ2-5; D ambiguous. V lost 6 bases and J 2 bases, leaving 10 bases between the germline ends. The CDR3 runs to 13 residues. CDR1 MNHEY and CDR2 SVGAGI come from the germline V gene. The CDR3 DNA follows: TGTGCCAGCAGCCGACATTCGCAAGAGACCCAGTACTTC. Its protein is CASSRHSQETQYF.

This clone was counted a single time. CDR3 amino acids: CASSPRTSGFNEQFF. CDR3 DNA sequence: TGTGCCAGCAGCCCGCGGACTAGCGGGTTCAATGAGCAGTTCTTC. The chain joins TRBV5-5 to TRBJ2-1; TRBD2 aligns across 11 bases. Trimming cost V 4 bases and J 6 bases; bases outside gene matches: 6. The CDR3 sequence is 15 residues long. The germline V gene encodes CDR1 SGHKS and CDR2 YYEKEE (reference sequence).

The chain links TRBV24-1 to TRBJ2-1, with D tentatively TRBD1 (6 bases). V lost 4 bases and J 0 bases, leaving 15 bases between the germline ends. Germline loops: CDR1 KGHDR, CDR2 SFDVKD. The CDR3 consists of 17 residues. In DNA, the CDR3 is TGTGCCACCAGTGAGACTTCAGGGGTGAGCTCCTACAATGAGCAGTTCTTC. It codes for CATSETSGVSSYNEQFF.

This chain connects TRBV27 to TRBJ1-6; 9 bases line up with TRBD1. The J segment lost 7 bases and the V segment lost 3 bases, leaving 16 bases of the junction unmatched. Germline V CDR1 and CDR2: MNHEY, SMNVEV (reference sequence). This CDR3 region has 19 residues. The DNA for the CDR3 is TGTGCCAGCAGTTTCGGGGACAGGGATCGAGCCCGTGGGAATTCACCCCTCCACTTT. Translated: CASSFGDRDRARGNSPLHF.

CDR3 in amino acids: CAIAATAGTDTQYF. The CDR3 coding sequence is TGTGCCATCGCCGCGACAGCGGGAACAGATACGCAGTATTTT. The chain recombines TRBV10-3 with TRBJ2-3; 7 bases agree with TRBD2. Losses at the gene ends were 8 bases for V and 3 bases for J; bases not matched to a gene: 8. Germline V gene lookup returns CDR1 ENHRY and CDR2 SYGVKD. CDR3 length equals 14 residues.

J is TRBJ1-1 and V is TRBV5-1; D is unresolved. Trimming left V 8 bases short and J 0 bases short, with 11 bases between. The CDR3 runs to 13 residues. The germline CDR1 and CDR2 sequences are SGHRS and YFSETQ. The CDR3 DNA sequence: TGCGCCAGTACTAGGGAGATGAACACTGAAGCTTTCTTT. This gives the protein CASTREMNTEAFF.

This clone has just one count. The chain recombines TRBV7-2 with TRBJ2-1, with 12 bases matching TRBD1. CDR1 and CDR2 (germline): SGHTA, FQGNSA. V shed 3 bases and J 4 bases; nucleotides not matched to a gene: 7. This CDR3 is 17 amino acids long. The CDR3 nucleotides are TGTGCCAGCAGCTTCTCCGGGACAGGGGGCTGGTACAATGAGCAGTTCTTC. Amino acid sequence: CASSFSGTGGWYNEQFF.

This chain links TRBV7-9 with TRBJ1-5, with a weak D call TRBD1 (6 bases). The germline V and J ends were trimmed by 1 base and 7 bases, with 11 bases remaining between them. CDR3 length: 14 amino acids. Looked up from germline, CDR1 is SEHNR and CDR2 is FQNEAQ (reference sequence). The DNA of the CDR3 is TGTGCCAGCAGCTTAGGAGGGGGTGCCCAGCCCCAGCATTTT. Residues: CASSLGGGAQPQHF.

This sequence joins TRBV4-2 and TRBJ2-7, with 14 bases that match TRBD2. CDR1 and CDR2 (germline): LGHNA, YNFKEQ. With 4 bases clipped from V and 0 bases from J, the junction kept 8 bases outside the gene matches. The CDR3 loop spans 18 amino acids. The CDR3 bases are TGTGCCAGCAGCCGTGCCTCCGGGACTAGCGGGAGCTCCTACGAGCAGTACTTC. Its translation: CASSRASGTSGSSYEQYF.

The chain employs TRBV4-2 and TRBJ1-4; tentatively, D is TRBD1 (6 bases). Germline V gene sequence: CDR1 LGHNA, CDR2 YNFKEQ. CDR3 length: 19 amino acids. Trimming shortened V by 0 bases and J by 2 bases, and 19 bases separated the two germline ends. The CDR3 loop reads CASSQDEGSGTLTNEKLFF. The DNA for the CDR3 is TGTGCCAGCAGCCAAGATGAGGGCAGTGGGACACTGACTAATGAAAAACTGTTTTTT.

This clone occurred a few times. The chain is built from TRBV19 and TRBJ2-7, with 10 bases lining up with TRBD2. Losses at the gene ends were 7 bases for V and 3 bases for J; bases not matched to a gene: 9. The CDR3 loop spans 15 amino acids. Per germline, CDR1 LNHDA and CDR2 SQIVND (reference sequence). The CDR3 here is CASTPTAGGLYEQYF. The CDR3 coding sequence is TGTGCCAGTACCCCGACAGCGGGGGGGCTCTACGAGCAGTACTTC. Complete variable domain (other parts from reference TRBV19 and TRBJ2-7): DGGITQSPKYLFRKEGQNVTLSCEQNLNHDAMYWYRQDPGQGLRLIYYSQIVNDFQKGDIAEGYSVSREKKESFPLTVTSAQKNPTAFYLCASTPTAGGLYEQYFGPGTRLTVT.

This clone was observed a single time. V and J are TRBV2 and TRBJ2-7; 10 bases are shared with TRBD2. The J segment lost 2 bases and the V segment lost 6 bases, leaving 7 bases of the junction unmatched. CDR3 length: 15 amino acids. The germline gives CDR1 SNHLY, CDR2 FYNNEI. CDR3 sequence (DNA): TGTGCCAGCAGCCTACTAGCGGGGATACCCTACGAGCAGTACTTC. It yields the protein CASSLLAGIPYEQYF.

The chain couples TRBV28 to TRBJ1-3, with D possibly TRBD1 on 6 matching bases. CDR1 and CDR2 (germline): MDHEN, SYDVKM. The germline V and J ends were trimmed by 6 bases and 0 bases, with 12 bases remaining between them. This CDR3 contains 15 residues. The CDR3 DNA reads as TGTGCCAGCAGGTTACAGGGCCTCTCTGGAAACACCATATATTTT. This translates into CASRLQGLSGNTIYF.

This clone appeared a single time. The chain is built from TRBV19 and TRBJ1-5, with D possibly being TRBD1 (6 bases). CDR1 LNHDA and CDR2 SQIVND come from the germline V gene (reference sequence). Deletions cut 6 bases from V and 0 bases from J, with 18 bases between. This CDR3 region has 17 residues. The CDR3 region is CASRDSHTTYSNQPQHF. DNA for the CDR3: TGTGCCAGTAGGGACAGTCACACAACCTATAGCAATCAGCCCCAGCATTTT.

This rearrangement joins TRBV19 to TRBJ1-5, with 7 bases aligning to TRBD1. The germline V gene has CDR1 LNHDA and CDR2 SQIVND (reference sequence). After removal of 3 bases from V and 6 bases from J, the junction contained 5 bases not matched to a gene. The CDR3 runs to 14 residues. This CDR3 reads CASSIDRDGQPQHF. The CDR3 bases are TGTGCCAGTAGTATTGACAGGGACGGTCAGCCCCAGCATTTT.